This entry lists 17 T cell receptor beta chains sequenced from one sample in a study of blood T cells in healthy people across ages. Using a J-beta primer mix together with a sample-barcoded 5' primer, a second PCR was run for about 6 to 12 cycles. TCRdb recomputed calls from the 5' RACE reads with MiXCR, one row per CDR3 protein. The sample carries roughly 830,000 distinct CDR3 sequences, 55% to 65% recorded once. Material: blood. The receptors come from a man between 25 and 39 years old in good health.

A single count supports this clonotype. The chain recombines TRBV20-1 with TRBJ2-3; no definite D call. The CDR3 covers 13 residues. The V gene's germline CDR1 is DFQATT and CDR2 SNEGSKA (reference sequence). V was shortened by 5 bases and J by 2 bases, with 11 bases between the two germline ends. The CDR3: CSAPRTATDTQYF. CDR3 in DNA: TGCAGTGCTCCCCGGACGGCCACAGATACGCAGTATTTT.

The chain combines TRBV4-2 with TRBJ2-7, with D perhaps being TRBD1 or TRBD2 (6 bases each). V was cut by 1 base and J by 3 bases, with 16 bases left in between. This CDR3 has 16 amino acids. Germline-derived CDR1 and CDR2 are LGHNA and YNFKEQ. CDR3 amino acids: CASSQVRGATIYEQYF. In DNA, the CDR3 is TGTGCCAGCAGCCAAGTTAGGGGGGCGACGATCTACGAGCAGTACTTC.

The V gene is TRBV6-2 or TRBV6-3, the J gene TRBJ2-1; D is uncertain. This CDR3 is 14 amino acids long. CDR1 is MNHEY and CDR2 is SVGEGT in the germline V gene. The V and J ends lost 6 bases and 6 bases respectively, with 15 bases between them. In DNA, the CDR3 is TGTGCCAGCAGCCTCTGGCGATCGGCCAATGAGCAGTTCTTC. Translated: CASSLWRSANEQFF.

This rearrangement joins TRBV29-1 to TRBJ2-1, with TRBD2 matching over 9 bases. From germline, CDR1 is SQVTM and CDR2 ANQGSEA. Trimming at V came to 2 bases and at J to 15 bases, leaving 2 bases not matched to a gene. The CDR3 sequence is 10 residues long. The CDR3 sequence is CSVELAGWFF. For the CDR3, the DNA is TGCAGCGTTGAACTAGCGGGGTGGTTCTTC.

This clonotype was detected only a few times. The V gene is TRBV28, the J gene TRBJ1-6; D is possibly TRBD1 (5 bases). CDR1 MDHEN and CDR2 SYDVKM come from the germline V gene. V lost 3 bases, J lost 3 bases, and 18 bases lay in between. The CDR3 has 18 residues. CDR3 amino acids: CASSLNPGQHYYNSPLHF. In DNA form, the CDR3 reads TGTGCCAGCAGTTTGAATCCAGGGCAGCACTACTATAATTCACCCCTCCACTTT.

Worth noting for this clonotype: This may be a read error, as it is one base from a much larger clone. The V gene is TRBV7-9, the J gene TRBJ2-5; D unclear. Germline-derived CDR1 and CDR2 are SEHNR and FQNEAQ (reference sequence). V was shortened by 4 bases and J by 1 base, with 10 bases between the two germline ends. The CDR3 contains 14 residues. Here the CDR3 reads CASSSNSAQETQYF. The CDR3 DNA follows: TGTGCCAGCAGCTCCAACAGTGCCCAAGAGACCCAGTACTTC.

This clonotype turned up a few times. The chain links TRBV20-1 to TRBJ2-3; 7 nucleotides agree with TRBD2. Germline CDR1 is DFQATT and CDR2 is SNEGSKA (reference sequence). The CDR3 length is 14 residues. V shed 6 bases, J shed 4 bases, and the junction held 10 bases outside the gene matches. CDR3 sequence (DNA): TGCAGTGCGAAGGACCCCAGCGGGGCAGATACGCAGTATTTT. Its protein product is CSAKDPSGADTQYF.

V gene TRBV7-2 combines with J gene TRBJ2-1, with 9 positions matching TRBD2. The CDR3 length is 16 residues. CDR1 and CDR2 from the germline V gene are SGHTA and FQGNSA. The junction had 8 bases not matched to a gene; V was cut back by 1 base and J by 7 bases. The CDR3 sequence is CASSLGQRGVENEQFF. The CDR3 nucleotides read TGTGCCAGCAGCTTAGGTCAGCGGGGGGTGGAAAATGAGCAGTTCTTC.

This clonotype was seen only once. A read error may account for a junction end that differs from germline. The chain has TRBV7-8 and TRBJ2-3, with D perhaps matching TRBD1 (6 bases). CDR1 and CDR2 from the germline V gene are SGHVS and FQNEAQ. The CDR3 is made up of 17 amino acids. CDR3 bases: TGTGCCAGCAGATCTCTTCCCCAGGGGCCACACACAGATATGCAGTATTTT. Amino acids: CASRSLPQGPHTDMQYF.

Only a few counts were recorded for this clonotype. This chain joins TRBV18 and TRBJ2-1; no definite D call. Between the trimmed V and J ends, which lost 3 bases and 0 bases, there was a span of 9 bases. The CDR3 extends over 15 amino acids. In germline, CDR1 is KGHSH, CDR2 LQKENI. CDR3 DNA: TGTGCCAGCTCACCCCGGATGAGCTCCTACAATGAGCAGTTCTTC. Encoded protein: CASSPRMSSYNEQFF.

This chain connects TRBV7-2 to TRBJ1-1, with D perhaps matching TRBD1 (5 bases). Trimming cost V 9 bases and J 3 bases, with 14 bases left between them. The CDR3 sequence is 13 residues long. CDR1 is SGHTA and CDR2 is FQGNSA in the germline V gene. This chain's CDR3 is CARSEGPHTEAFF. The CDR3 coding sequence is TGTGCCAGATCCGAGGGACCCCACACTGAAGCTTTCTTT.

The V and J genes are TRBV6-2 or TRBV6-3 and TRBJ1-5, with D possibly TRBD1 on 6 matching bases. The V gene lost 0 bases and the J gene lost 4 bases, with 10 bases spanning the gap. The germline V gene encodes CDR1 MNHEY and CDR2 SVGEGT. The CDR3 consists of 15 residues. The CDR3 bases are TGTGCCAGCAGTTACTCGGACAGCGCAAATCAGCCCCAGCATTTT. Its translation: CASSYSDSANQPQHF.

This clonotype was seen once. V usage is TRBV4-1 and J usage is TRBJ1-1, with D possibly being TRBD1 (5 bases). The CDR3 consists of 15 residues. Germline V gives CDR1 MGHRA, CDR2 YSYEKL. The V and J ends lost 0 bases and 6 bases respectively, with 14 bases between them. The CDR3 loop is CASSQEPREAPEAFF. As DNA, the CDR3 is TGCGCCAGCAGCCAAGAACCCAGGGAGGCCCCTGAAGCTTTCTTT.

In nucleotides, the CDR3 is TGTGCCAGCATCTTAGCGGGGGGAGGCTATGGCTACACCTTC. It encodes CASILAGGGYGYTF. The chain has TRBV28 and TRBJ1-2, with D possibly TRBD1 on 5 matching bases. In germline, CDR1 is MDHEN, CDR2 SYDVKM. The CDR3 is 14 amino acids. The V end lost 7 bases, the J end lost 4 bases, and 16 bases lay between the germline ends.

This clonotype appeared a single time. A read error may account for a junction end that differs from germline. The rearrangement uses TRBV6-1 and TRBJ2-1; D gene unclear. Germline-derived CDR1 and CDR2 are MNHNS and SASEGT. The CDR3 runs to 16 residues. The DNA for the CDR3 is TGTGCCAGCAGTGAGATGGTTGTGATAGGAGACAATGAGCAGCTCTTC. Its protein product is CASSEMVVIGDNEQLF.

This clonotype has just a few counts. The junction differs from germline at one of its ends, possibly a read error. The V and J genes are TRBV7-2 and TRBJ2-1; weak D call: TRBD2 (5 bases). Germline V CDR1 and CDR2: SGHTA, FQGNSA. This CDR3 is built from 14 residues. CDR3 sequence reads: CASSDGREFNQQFF. The CDR3 DNA is TGTGCCAGCAGCGACGGACGGGAATTCAATCAGCAGTTCTTC. Full variable domain (remainder filled in from reference TRBV7-2 and TRBJ2-1): GAGVSQSPSNKVTEKGKDVELRCDPISGHTALYWYRQSLGQGLEFLIYFQGNSAPDKSGLPSDRFSAERTGGSVSTLTIQRTQQEDSAVYLCASSDGREFNQQFFGPGTRLTVL.

This clonotype occurred once. The chain carries TRBV27 and TRBJ2-5; D not resolved. The closer fit of TRBJ2-7 to the DNA end suggests the J call may be wrong. The CDR3 covers 14 residues. CDR1 is MNHEY and CDR2 is SMNVEV in the germline V gene (reference sequence). The CDR3 DNA sequence: TGTGCCAGCAGTCAAACAGCGTTGCTCAACGAGCAGTACTTC. It translates to CASSQTALLNEQYF.